The rows below give T cell receptor beta chains drawn from one sample of a study of identifying expanded T cells in peripheral blood. TCRdb's copy holds only in-frame clones and misses some; the assay was immunoSEQ multiplex PCR. This repertoire shows roughly 100,000 clones, 88% found once; its top ten account for 11% to 15%. The sequencing input was blood. Receptors originate from a person between 18 and 69 years old in good health. CDR3s include the opening cysteine and the closing phenylalanine or tryptophan. The order of the fields is J gene, V gene, D gene, clone size, CDR3 protein, CDR3 DNA. D genes are given only for firm matches. Clone size is not always given. Where it is, it says once, few, many or a class for expanded clones.

TRBJ2-3 TRBV7-2 NA NA CASSFTTTLGADTQYF TGTGCCAGCAGCTTTACTACCACCCTGGGGGCGGATACGCAGTATTTT
TRBJ1-5 TRBV27 NA NA CASRRRRDNQPQHF TGTGCCAGCAGACGACGAAGGGACAACCAGCCCCAGCATTTT
TRBJ1-5 TRBV2 NA NA CASSGYREYGQPQHF TGTGCCAGCAGTGGGTACAGGGAATATGGTCAGCCCCAGCATTTT
TRBJ2-3 TRBV14 NA NA CASSRPGADTQYF TGTGCCAGCAGCCGGCCGGGGGCAGATACGCAGTATTTT
TRBJ2-3 TRBV28 NA few CATNQVHNRDTQYF TGTGCCACCAATCAGGTACACAACCGGGATACGCAGTATTTT
TRBJ1-6 TRBV25-1 NA NA CASSGHNSPLHF TGTGCCAGCAGTGGCCATAATTCACCCCTCCACTTT
TRBJ1-4 TRBV2 NA NA CASRGRLATNEKLFF TGTGCCAGCAGGGGGAGATTAGCAACTAATGAAAAACTGTTTTTT
TRBJ2-1 TRBV18 TRBD2 NA CASSSATSGYNEQFF TGTGCCAGCTCAAGCGCGACTAGCGGCTACAATGAGCAGTTCTTC
TRBJ2-3 TRBV7-2 TRBD2 once CASSLAGGNTQYF TGTGCCAGCAGCTTGGCGGGGGGCAATACGCAGTATTTT
TRBJ2-5 TRBV7-2 TRBD1 NA CASSLLGQGAETQYF TGTGCCAGCAGCTTATTGGGACAGGGGGCGGAGACCCAGTACTTC
TRBJ2-1 TRBV6-6 NA NA CASSTQGNEQFF TGTGCCAGCAGTACCCAGGGAAATGAGCAGTTCTTC
TRBJ2-7 TRBV5-1 NA NA CASSLDPGKTYEQYF TGCGCCAGCAGCTTGGATCCTGGGAAGACCTACGAGCAGTACTTC
TRBJ1-1 TRBV5-6 TRBD1 NA CASSWGQGVLVDTEAFF TGTGCCAGCAGCTGGGGACAGGGGGTCCTAGTGGACACTGAAGCTTTCTTT
TRBJ2-1 TRBV7-7 TRBD1 NA CASSLEGTGVGEQFF TGTGCCAGCAGCTTAGAGGGGACAGGGGTAGGTGAGCAGTTCTTC
TRBJ2-1 TRBV19 NA NA CASSMEGIRDEQFF TGTGCCAGTAGTATGGAGGGGATAAGAGATGAGCAGTTCTTC
TRBJ2-1 TRBV4-2 NA NA CASSRGQSYNEQFF TGTGCCAGCAGCCGTGGACAGAGCTACAATGAGCAGTTCTTC
TRBJ1-1 TRBV7-2 TRBD1 NA CASSMGQQNTEAFF TGTGCCAGCAGCATGGGACAGCAGAACACTGAAGCTTTCTTT
TRBJ2-3 TRBV7-3 NA NA CASSLGGFTDTQYF TGTGCCAGCAGCTTAGGTGGCTTCACAGATACGCAGTATTTT
TRBJ2-5 TRBV18 NA NA CASSPPETTAGTQYF TGTGCCAGCTCACCACCGGAAACCACCGCCGGGACCCAGTACTTC
TRBJ1-4 TRBV21-1 NA NA CASSNCTGTNEKLFF TGTGCCAGCAGCAATTGTACAGGGACTAATGAAAAACTGTTTTTT
TRBJ2-2 TRBV7-9 NA NA CASSLRRSDTGELFF TGTGCCAGCAGCCTCCGCAGGAGTGACACCGGGGAGCTGTTTTTT
TRBJ1-1 TRBV4-3 NA NA CASSPLTGGTEAFF TGCGCCAGCAGCCCTCTGACTGGAGGAACTGAAGCTTTCTTT